The clone carrying this T cell receptor beta chain appeared a single time. What it binds is not known. This specimen belongs to a study of shared clonotypes between healthy human individuals. TCRdb's table, derived via immunoSEQ multiplex PCR, lists solely in-frame clones and lacks some. The sample comprises under 1 million clones, 80% to 95% of which are singletons, and 20% to 30% rests with the top ten. Selected positively for CCR7 and CD45RO-negative, naive CD8 cells excluded terminally differentiated effector memory CD45RA+ cells. Trimming cost V 0 bases and J 8 bases, with 16 bases left between them. The CDR3 extends over 16 amino acids. Per the germline V gene, CDR1 is LGHNA and CDR2 is YSLEER. Study outcomes and limitations: Naive CD4 clonotypes overlapped across a handful of donors at approximately 4.5%. Generally, naive subsets came out with larger estimated richness than memory subsets. Exclusively blood specimens were collected; tissue repertoires likely differ.

The sequence was collected from a man aged 30 to 45 in good health. The chain has TRBV4-3 and TRBJ1-4; the D gene is possibly TRBD1 (5 bases). Sequencing was carried out using naive CD8+ T cells sorted from blood. CDR3 nucleotides: TGCGCCAGCAGCCAAGATCCCGAGGGCCGGGGGGAAAAACTGTTTTTT. Translating gives CASSQDPEGRGEKLFF.